This TCR beta chain comes out of a study of tumor and adjacent non-tumor tissue in lung cancer. The wider study: Stage I to III disease affected over nine men and about five women aged roughly 30 to 76. On average, productive TCRbeta reads reached about 4.17 million per sample. The study, taken as a whole, reports: In normal lung, the top 100 clones were significantly more dominant than in tumor. Patients with more diverse tumor TCRs had worse survival.

RNA was extracted from bulk tissue without any cell sorting. This non-tumor lung sample came from over 3 cm beyond the tumor edge. Three rounds of nested PCR, following a modified ARM-PCR protocol, produced the TCRbeta library. In TCRdb, the multiplex PCR reads were re-called with MiXCR into one record per CDR3 protein. The table shows 50,000 or so distinct CDR3 sequences, with 74% occurring only once. CDR1 is MNHNY, CDR2 SVGAGI, per germline (reference sequence). The trim removed 6 bases at V and 3 bases at J, leaving 5 bases unmatched. CDR3 size: 14 residues. There are many counts of this clonotype. Its target is not known.

The receptor was isolated from a woman aged 55 to 70 with non-small cell lung cancer. V gene TRBV6-6 combines with J gene TRBJ2-4, with 7 positions matching TRBD2. The specimen was distant non-tumor lung tissue. CDR3 DNA: TGTGCCAGCAGAGAGGGGACTAACAAAAACATTCAGTACTTC. This encodes CASREGTNKNIQYF.